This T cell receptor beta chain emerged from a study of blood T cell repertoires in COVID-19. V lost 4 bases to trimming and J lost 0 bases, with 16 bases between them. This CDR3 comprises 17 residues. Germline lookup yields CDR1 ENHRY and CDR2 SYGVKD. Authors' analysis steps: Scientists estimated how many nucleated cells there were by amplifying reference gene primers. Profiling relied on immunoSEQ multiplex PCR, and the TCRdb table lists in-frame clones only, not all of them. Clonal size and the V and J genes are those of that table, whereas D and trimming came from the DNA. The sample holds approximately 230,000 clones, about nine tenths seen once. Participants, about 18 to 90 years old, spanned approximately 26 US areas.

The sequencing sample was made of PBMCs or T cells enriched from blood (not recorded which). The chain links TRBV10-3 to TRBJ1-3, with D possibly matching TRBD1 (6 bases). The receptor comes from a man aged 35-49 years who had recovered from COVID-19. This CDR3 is CAISGARDRFSGNTIYF. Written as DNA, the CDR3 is TGTGCCATCAGTGGAGCCCGAGACAGGTTCTCTGGAAACACCATATATTTT.